This is a list of T cell receptor beta chains from one sample in a study of blood T cell repertoires in COVID-19. Repertoires were generated with immunoSEQ multiplex PCR, while TCRdb's copy carries only in-frame clones and drops some. The data contain 200,000 to 300,000 clones, about 86% of them seen just once; the ten biggest clones take up roughly 5.8%. The sample taken for sequencing was peripheral blood. These receptors came from a man in his 60s with acute or convalescent COVID-19. CDR3s include the opening cysteine and the closing phenylalanine or tryptophan. D genes are given only for firm matches. Clone size, where shown, is once, few, many, or a class for clones that have expanded.

d_call: TRBD1; v_call: TRBV3-1/TRBV3-2; clone_size: few; j_call: TRBJ1-4; cdr3_length: 16; cdr3_nt: TGTGCCAGCAGCCATCGCCCACAGGGGGCCTCTGAAAAACTGTTTTTT; cdr3_aa: CASSHRPQGASEKLFF
d_call: .; v_call: TRBV24-1; clone_size: .; j_call: TRBJ1-3; cdr3_length: 18; cdr3_nt: TGTGCCACCAGATTACAGGGCCCCGCGGGCGCCTCTGGAAACACCATATATTTT; cdr3_aa: CATRLQGPAGASGNTIYF
d_call: .; v_call: TRBV5-5; clone_size: .; j_call: TRBJ1-2; cdr3_length: 12; cdr3_nt: TGTGCCAGCAGCGTCCAGAACTATGGCTACACCTTC; cdr3_aa: CASSVQNYGYTF
d_call: TRBD2; v_call: TRBV11-3; clone_size: .; j_call: TRBJ2-3; cdr3_length: 15; cdr3_nt: TGTGCCAGCAGCCAAGGACTAGCAAACACAGATACGCAGTATTTT; cdr3_aa: CASSQGLANTDTQYF
d_call: .; v_call: TRBV12-5; clone_size: few; j_call: TRBJ2-7; cdr3_length: 13; cdr3_nt: TGTGCTAGTGGTTTAGGGGGCTCCTACGAGCAGTACTTC; cdr3_aa: CASGLGGSYEQYF
d_call: TRBD1; v_call: TRBV19; clone_size: .; j_call: TRBJ2-7; cdr3_length: 13; cdr3_nt: TGTGCCAGTAAGGGACAGGGTGCCTACGAGCAGTACTTC; cdr3_aa: CASKGQGAYEQYF
d_call: TRBD2; v_call: TRBV11-3; clone_size: .; j_call: TRBJ2-1; cdr3_length: 14; cdr3_nt: TGTGCCAGCAGCTCAGGCGGGAGTGGCAATGAGCAGTTCTTC; cdr3_aa: CASSSGGSGNEQFF
d_call: .; v_call: TRBV27; clone_size: .; j_call: TRBJ1-1; cdr3_length: 17; cdr3_nt: TGTGCCAGCAGTTTAGGGACACCTAACACCATAAGAACTGAAGCTTTCTTT; cdr3_aa: CASSLGTPNTIRTEAFF
d_call: .; v_call: TRBV6-5; clone_size: .; j_call: TRBJ1-6; cdr3_length: 14; cdr3_nt: TGTGCCAGCAGTTACGGTCAGGGAATTTCACCCCTCCACTTT; cdr3_aa: CASSYGQGISPLHF
d_call: .; v_call: TRBV9; clone_size: .; j_call: TRBJ2-1; cdr3_length: 14; cdr3_nt: TGTGCCAGCAGCCCAGTAACTAGCTACAATGAGCAGTTCTTC; cdr3_aa: CASSPVTSYNEQFF
d_call: TRBD2; v_call: TRBV28; clone_size: .; j_call: TRBJ2-7; cdr3_length: 15; cdr3_nt: TGTGCCAGCAGTTCCAGGCTAGCGGGGACCTACGAGCAGTACTTC; cdr3_aa: CASSSRLAGTYEQYF
d_call: .; v_call: TRBV19; clone_size: .; j_call: TRBJ2-7; cdr3_length: 14; cdr3_nt: TGTGCCAGTAGTATAGGAAGACAGCCTGGGGAGCAGTACTTC; cdr3_aa: CASSIGRQPGEQYF
d_call: TRBD1; v_call: TRBV7-9; clone_size: .; j_call: TRBJ1-1; cdr3_length: 15; cdr3_nt: TGTGCCAGCAGCTTAGGGAGGACAGGGGGGATAAAAGCTTTCTTT; cdr3_aa: CASSLGRTGGIKAFF
d_call: TRBD1; v_call: TRBV5-1; clone_size: once; j_call: TRBJ1-4; cdr3_length: 16; cdr3_nt: TGCGCCAGCAGCGGCTCCTGGGGGACAGGCGCTGAAAAACTGTTTTTT; cdr3_aa: CASSGSWGTGAEKLFF
d_call: .; v_call: TRBV6-2/TRBV6-3; clone_size: .; j_call: TRBJ2-5; cdr3_length: 16; cdr3_nt: TGTGCCAGCAGTCCCGATGTTGCAGGGCCCCAAGAGACCCAGTACTTC; cdr3_aa: CASSPDVAGPQETQYF
d_call: .; v_call: TRBV5-4; clone_size: .; j_call: TRBJ1-6; cdr3_length: 14; cdr3_nt: TGTGCCAGCAGCTTGGACAGGGCTAATTCACCCCTCCACTTT; cdr3_aa: CASSLDRANSPLHF
d_call: .; v_call: TRBV7-2; clone_size: .; j_call: TRBJ2-3; cdr3_length: 16; cdr3_nt: TGTGCCAGCAGCCCCGGGGTTGATCGAATCACAGATACGCAGTATTTT; cdr3_aa: CASSPGVDRITDTQYF
d_call: .; v_call: TRBV7-8; clone_size: once; j_call: TRBJ2-5; cdr3_length: 17; cdr3_nt: TGTGCCAGCAGCTTAACGGTCGGGGGGCGAGGGCAAGAGACCCAGTACTTC; cdr3_aa: CASSLTVGGRGQETQYF
d_call: TRBD1; v_call: TRBV28; clone_size: .; j_call: TRBJ1-4; cdr3_length: 16; cdr3_nt: TGTGCCAGCAGTTCCCCGACGGGACAGCCTTTTGAAAAACTGTTTTTT; cdr3_aa: CASSSPTGQPFEKLFF
d_call: .; v_call: TRBV6-2/TRBV6-3; clone_size: .; j_call: TRBJ1-1; cdr3_length: 15; cdr3_nt: TGTGCCAGCAGTACTCCAGAGGAGTGGAACACTGAAGCTTTCTTT; cdr3_aa: CASSTPEEWNTEAFF
d_call: .; v_call: TRBV12-3/TRBV12-4; clone_size: few; j_call: TRBJ2-7; cdr3_length: 12; cdr3_nt: TGTGCCAGCAGTAATCCAACCTACGAGCAGTACTTC; cdr3_aa: CASSNPTYEQYF